The 12 T cell receptor beta chains below were found in one sample sequenced in a study of CD8+ T cells in alopecia areata. Separation of pooled cutaneous lymph node cells was by sorting with CD4, CD8alpha, NKG2D, NKG2ACE and other markers. Extracted RNA was reverse transcribed, and the resulting cDNA served as sequencing template. Some clones are missing from TCRdb's copy, which holds only in-frame ones; the method was immunoSEQ multiplex PCR. The repertoire consists of 250,000 or so clones, none detected only once. Input material: CD4+ T cells sorted from a lymph node. These TCRs come from a C3H/HeJ mouse with alopecia areata. MHC haplotype here: H2-k.

To note about this clone: Gene names refer to mouse genes. The read ends 4 residues early relative to the CDR3; the germline J gene fills the gap. The rearrangement joins TRBV13-1 to TRBJ1-2; perhaps TRBD1 as D (6 bases). V was clipped by 0 bases and J by 4 bases, with 10 bases between them. Germline CDR1 reads NSHNY; CDR2 reads SYGAGN. CDR3 length equals 14 residues. The chain's CDR3 is CASSDDRVGSDYTF. CDR3 DNA (partial): TGTGCCAGCAGTGATGACAGGGTCGGCTCC.

This clone was seen a handful of times. Gene names follow the mouse nomenclature. The observed sequence ends 4 residues before the CDR3 terminus, with the missing tail filled in from the germline J gene. The chain links TRBV31 to TRBJ2-1, with TRBD2 matching 12 bases. CDR1 is GKSSPN, CDR2 SITVG, per germline. Trimming took 1 base from V and 0 from J; bases not matched to a gene: 10. The CDR3 is made up of 19 amino acids. CDR3 protein: CAWSPMTGGARGNYAEQFF. The sequenced CDR3 bases are TGTGCCTGGAGTCCTATGACTGGGGGGGCGCGAGGTAACTATGCT.

This clone was seen more than once but under ten times. Any gene name here is a mouse gene name. CDR3 amino acids: CASSQEPGKDSDYTF. The CDR3 DNA, read in part, is TGTGCCAGCAGCCAAGAACCAGGGAAAGACTCC. The V call is TRBV5, the J call TRBJ1-2; tentative D call: TRBD1 (5 bases). The CDR3 goes on 4 residues after the read ends, and that part is filled in from the germline J gene. Trimming took off 0 bases at V and 3 bases at J, with 11 bases between the two ends. CDR1 is LGHNA and CDR2 is YNLKQL in the germline V gene (reference sequence). The length of the CDR3 is 15 residues.

Remarks on this clone: The gene names here belong to mouse. Coverage ceases 4 residues before the CDR3 finishes, and the germline J gene fills in the end. The chain is built from TRBV13-3 and TRBJ2-5; weak D call: TRBD1 (5 bases). CDR1 is NNHDY and CDR2 is SYVADS in the germline V gene. The CDR3 extends over 13 amino acids. The CDR3 bases that were read are TGTGCCAGCAGTGACAGGGCGGAAGAC. It yields the protein CASSDRAED. The full CDR3 reads CASSDRAEDTQYF.

In the case of this clone: Gene names and germline refer to mouse. The read falls 4 residues short of the CDR3 end, and the missing part is taken from the germline J gene. Other DNA sequences in the same sample also yield this CDR3. The rearrangement links TRBV31 to TRBJ2-7; 11 bases are shared with TRBD1. Germline V gene data show CDR1 as GKSSPN and CDR2 as SITVG. The CDR3 totals 14 residues. The CDR3 spells CAWSLRTGGNEQYF. The covered CDR3 bases are TGTGCCTGGAGTCTACGGACAGGGGGCAAT.

This clone has just a few counts. The listed genes are named as in mouse. The read is 4 residues too short to cover the CDR3 end, so that end is filled in from the germline J gene. The V gene is TRBV13-1, the J gene TRBJ1-2; 10 bases align to TRBD1. With V trimmed by 3 bases and J by 0 bases, 2 bases remained unmatched. The CDR3 has 15 residues. Germline-derived CDR1 and CDR2 are NSHNY and SYGAGN. CDR3 residues: CASSGGQGSNSDYTF. CDR3 bases read: TGTGCCAGCAGTGGGGGACAGGGGTCAAACTCC.

Remarks on this clone: Mouse gene names and germline throughout. The sequenced fragment ends 4 residues before the CDR3 boundary, so the rest is inferred from the germline J gene. The chain couples TRBV1 to TRBJ2-3; possibly TRBD2 for D (5 bases). The V gene lost 1 base and the J gene lost 0 bases, with 11 bases spanning the gap. Germline CDR1 reads NSQYPW; CDR2 reads LRSPGD (reference sequence). The CDR3 has 16 residues. The covered CDR3 bases are TGCACCTGCAGTGCAGGGAGCAGGACTAGTGCAGAA. It codes for CTCSAGSRTSAE. The complete CDR3 sequence is CTCSAGSRTSAETLYF.

This clone was seen a few times. The gene names given are mouse names. The read terminates 4 residues before the CDR3 end, so the remaining end is supplied by the germline J gene. The chain couples TRBV1 to TRBJ1-1; possible D gene TRBD1, 5 bases. This CDR3 region has 13 residues. Germline CDR1 and CDR2: NSQYPW and LRSPGD (reference sequence). The CDR3 DNA, read in part, is TGCACCTGCAGTGCAGACGTAGGGGTA. It encodes CTCSADVGV. The CDR3, in full, reads CTCSADVGVEVFF.

This clone was observed a handful of times. Mouse gene names apply. CDR3 in amino acids: CASSGTGGTFSDYTF. The CDR3 DNA, read in part, is TGTGCCAGCAGCGGGACAGGGGGCACTTTCTCC. V usage is TRBV13-1 and J usage is TRBJ1-2; TRBD1 aligns across 12 bases. The read ends 4 residues shy of where the CDR3 ends; the end is completed using the germline J gene. CDR1 and CDR2 (germline): NSHNY, SYGAGN. CDR3 length: 15 residues. V lost 5 bases, J lost 4 bases, and 6 bases stayed unmatched.

Notes on this clone: Mouse gene names apply. The read stops 4 residues short of the end of the CDR3; the missing end is completed from the germline J gene. V gene TRBV19 combines with J gene TRBJ2-4; TRBD1 matches at 8 bases. Germline CDR1 and CDR2: FNHDT and SITEND (reference sequence). CDR3 size: 16 residues. V lost 0 bases to trimming and J lost 0 bases; unmatched junction nucleotides: 3. Incomplete CDR3 DNA: TGTGCCAGCAGTATAGGCCAGGGGGCTAGTCAAAAC. Protein: CASSIGQGASQN. The complete CDR3 sequence is CASSIGQGASQNTLYF. The full variable domain, in which reference TRBV19 and TRBJ2-4 provide the parts outside the CDR3, is GGIITQTPKFLIGQEGQKLTLKCQQNFNHDTMYWYRQDSGKGLRLIYYSITENDLQKGDLSEGYDASREKKSSFSLTVTSAQKNEMAVFLCASSIGQGASQNTLYFGAGTRLSVL.

As regards this clone: Mouse names are used for the genes. The sequenced fragment ends 4 residues before the CDR3 boundary, so the rest is inferred from the germline J gene. The rearrangement joins TRBV13-3 to TRBJ2-5; 9 positions match TRBD2. Germline V gene lookup returns CDR1 NNHDY and CDR2 SYVADS. Unmatched junction bases numbered 2, after V lost 2 bases and J lost 1 base. The CDR3 sequence is 15 residues long. The DNA read from the CDR3 is TGTGCCAGCAGTGAGAGACTGGGGGACCAAGAC. Translating gives CASSERLGDQD. The CDR3 in full is CASSERLGDQDTQYF.

With respect to this clone: Gene names and germline refer to mouse. From the germline J gene comes the end of the CDR3, since the read stops 4 residues before it. The chain uses TRBV31 and TRBJ2-4; D possibly matches TRBD1 or TRBD2 (5 bases each). This CDR3 is 13 amino acids long. Germline-derived CDR1 and CDR2 are GKSSPN and SITVG. Trimming removed 1 base at V and 1 base at J, with 6 bases between. The CDR3 reads CAWSQGRQNTLYF. Incomplete CDR3 DNA: TGTGCCTGGAGTCAGGGGCGTCAAAAC.